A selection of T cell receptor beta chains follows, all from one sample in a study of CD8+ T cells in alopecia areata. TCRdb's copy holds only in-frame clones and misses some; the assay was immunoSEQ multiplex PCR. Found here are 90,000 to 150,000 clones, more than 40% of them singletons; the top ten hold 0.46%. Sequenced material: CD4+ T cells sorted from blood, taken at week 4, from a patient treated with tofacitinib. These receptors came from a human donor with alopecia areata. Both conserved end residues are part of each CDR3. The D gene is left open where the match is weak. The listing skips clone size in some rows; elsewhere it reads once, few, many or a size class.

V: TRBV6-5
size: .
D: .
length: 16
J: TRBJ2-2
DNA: TGTGCCAGCAGTTACTATTCCGGGACCGCAGGCGGGGAGCTGTTTTTT
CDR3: CASSYYSGTAGGELFF

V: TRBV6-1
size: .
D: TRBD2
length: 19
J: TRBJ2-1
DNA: TGTGCCAGCAGTGGTCCGGGGACTAGCGGTTCAGGCTCCTACAATGAGCAGTTCTTC
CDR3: CASSGPGTSGSGSYNEQFF

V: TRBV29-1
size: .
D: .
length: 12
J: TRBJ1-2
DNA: TGCAGCGTTGACAGGGGTAACTATGGCTACACCTTC
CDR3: CSVDRGNYGYTF

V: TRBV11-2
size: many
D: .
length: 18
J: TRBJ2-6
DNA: TGTGCCAGCAGCCCCGGCCGGGGTAGGAGCTCTGGGGCCAACGTCCTGACTTTC
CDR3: CASSPGRGRSSGANVLTF

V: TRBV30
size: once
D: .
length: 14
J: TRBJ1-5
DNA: TGTGCCTGGAGTCGGGATCGATTCGACCAGCCCCAGCATTTT
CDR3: CAWSRDRFDQPQHF

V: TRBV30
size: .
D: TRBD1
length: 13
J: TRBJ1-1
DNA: TGTGCCTGGGGACAGGGGCTGAACACTGAAGCTTTCTTT
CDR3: CAWGQGLNTEAFF

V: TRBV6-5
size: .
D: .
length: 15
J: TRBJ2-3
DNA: TGTGCCAGCAGTTCGGTGGGAGCGTCGGCAGATACGCAGTATTTT
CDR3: CASSSVGASADTQYF

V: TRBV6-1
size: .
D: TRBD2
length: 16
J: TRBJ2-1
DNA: TGTGCCAGCAGTGAAGCTCAGGTAGCGGGGTACAATGAGCAGTTCTTC
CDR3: CASSEAQVAGYNEQFF

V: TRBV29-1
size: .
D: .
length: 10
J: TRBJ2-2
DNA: TGCAGCGTTTTTACGGGGGAGCTGTTTTTT
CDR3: CSVFTGELFF

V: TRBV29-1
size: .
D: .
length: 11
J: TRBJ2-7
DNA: TGCAGCGGCGCGCGTAGGGGCGAGCAGTACTTC
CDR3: CSGARRGEQYF

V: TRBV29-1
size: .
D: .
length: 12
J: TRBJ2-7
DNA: TGCAGCTTGGGGCACCCCACGGGCGAGCAGTACTTC
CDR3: CSLGHPTGEQYF

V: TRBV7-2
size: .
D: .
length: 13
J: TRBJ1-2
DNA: TGTGCCAGCAGCTTGGCAGGTTTTAGCGGCTACACCTTC
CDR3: CASSLAGFSGYTF

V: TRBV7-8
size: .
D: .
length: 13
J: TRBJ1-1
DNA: TGTGCCAGCGGGGAGCAGTTGAACACTGAAGCTTTCTTT
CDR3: CASGEQLNTEAFF

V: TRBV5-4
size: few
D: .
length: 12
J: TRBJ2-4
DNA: TGTGCCAGCAGCCCGGGACAAAACATTCAGTACTTC
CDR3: CASSPGQNIQYF

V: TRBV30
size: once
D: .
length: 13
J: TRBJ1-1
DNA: TGTGCCTGGAGTTACGGGGAGAACACTGAAGCTTTCTTT
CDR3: CAWSYGENTEAFF

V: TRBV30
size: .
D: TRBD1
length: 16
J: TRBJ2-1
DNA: TGTGCCTGGAGCCCTGCCGGGACAGTCGTACACAATGAGCAGTTCTTC
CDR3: CAWSPAGTVVHNEQFF

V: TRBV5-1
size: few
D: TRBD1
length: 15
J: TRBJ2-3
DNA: TGCGCCAGCAGCGGCGGACAGGGAAACACAGATACGCAGTATTTT
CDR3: CASSGGQGNTDTQYF

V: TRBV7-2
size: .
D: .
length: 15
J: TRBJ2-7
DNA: TGTGCCAGCAGCTTAGCCTACAGGAGCTCCTACGAGCAGTACTTC
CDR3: CASSLAYRSSYEQYF

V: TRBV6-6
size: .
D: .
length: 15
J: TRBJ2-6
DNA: TGTGCCGCCTTCTTCGGGGTCTCCGGGGCCAACGTCCTGACTTTC
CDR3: CAAFFGVSGANVLTF

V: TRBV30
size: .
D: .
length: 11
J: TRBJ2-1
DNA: TGTGCCTGGAGGGTGGCGGTAGAGCAGTTCTTC
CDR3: CAWRVAVEQFF

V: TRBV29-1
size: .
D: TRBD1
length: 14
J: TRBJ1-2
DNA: TGCAGCGTAACGAGAGACAGGGTCCGAGAGGGCTACACCTTC
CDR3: CSVTRDRVREGYTF

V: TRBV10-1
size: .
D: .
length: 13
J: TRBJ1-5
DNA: TGCGCCAGCAGTGTACGGAACAATCAGCCCCAGCATTTT
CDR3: CASSVRNNQPQHF

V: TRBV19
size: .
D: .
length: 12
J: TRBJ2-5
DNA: TGTGCCAGTAGTACAGGGTCCGTGACCCAGTACTTC
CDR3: CASSTGSVTQYF

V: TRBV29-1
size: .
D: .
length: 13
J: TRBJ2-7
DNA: TGCAGCGTTGCCCTGAGGGCCGGGTACGAGCAGTACTTC
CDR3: CSVALRAGYEQYF

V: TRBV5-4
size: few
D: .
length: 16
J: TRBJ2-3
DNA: TGTGCCAGCAGCCCAGTCTTCAGGGCTAGCACAGATACGCAGTATTTT
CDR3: CASSPVFRASTDTQYF

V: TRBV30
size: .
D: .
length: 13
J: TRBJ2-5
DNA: TGTGCCTGGAGTTTGTTGAGCCAAGAGACCCAGTACTTC
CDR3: CAWSLLSQETQYF

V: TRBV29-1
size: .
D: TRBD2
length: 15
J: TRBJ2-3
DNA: TGCAGCGTTGAACTAGCGGGAGATGGGACAGATACGCAGTATTTT
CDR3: CSVELAGDGTDTQYF

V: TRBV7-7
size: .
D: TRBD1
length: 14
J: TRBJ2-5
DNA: TGTGCTAGCAGCCGGACAGGGGCCAAAGAGACCCAGTACTTC
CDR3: CASSRTGAKETQYF

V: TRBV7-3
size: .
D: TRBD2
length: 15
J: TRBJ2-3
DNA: TGTGCCAGCAGCCTAAAGGGACTAGGGGTAGATACGCAGTATTTT
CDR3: CASSLKGLGVDTQYF

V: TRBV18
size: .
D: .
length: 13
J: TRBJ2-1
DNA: TGTGCCAGCTCACCACAAAAGGGCGGTGAGCAGTTCTTC
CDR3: CASSPQKGGEQFF

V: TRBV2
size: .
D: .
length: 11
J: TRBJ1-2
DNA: TGTGCCAGCAGTAACCAGAGGAGCCAACCTTTC
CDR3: CASSNQRSQPF

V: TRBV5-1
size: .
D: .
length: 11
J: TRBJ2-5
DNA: TGCGCCAGCAGCTCGGCGGAGACCCAGTACTTC
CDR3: CASSSAETQYF

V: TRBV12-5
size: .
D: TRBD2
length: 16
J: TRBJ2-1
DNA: TGTGCTAGTGGTTTGGCCGGACTAGGGGAAGGGAATGAGCAGTTCTTC
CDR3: CASGLAGLGEGNEQFF

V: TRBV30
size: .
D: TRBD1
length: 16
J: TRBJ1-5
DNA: TGTGCCTGGAGTGGGTATGGGACAGGGAAGGACCAGCCCCAGCATTTT
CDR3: CAWSGYGTGKDQPQHF

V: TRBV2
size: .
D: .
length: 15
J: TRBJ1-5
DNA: TGTGCCAGCAGTGTTGATTTCTTGGGCAATCAGCCCCAGCATTTT
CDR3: CASSVDFLGNQPQHF

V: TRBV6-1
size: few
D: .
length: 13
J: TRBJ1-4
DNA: TGTGCCAGCAGTGAGGACGGAGACGTTAAGCTGTTTTTT
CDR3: CASSEDGDVKLFF